This T cell receptor beta chain was sequenced during a study of vaccination and CD4 T cells after COVID-19 (dated by TCRdb to 2022 to 2024). With respect to the entire study: Convalescent patients had a positive SARS-CoV-2 result on nasal swab PCR, and of these patients, several had mild disease and one had severe disease. Post-COVID blood samples were collected from convalescent patients a median of around 100 days after diagnosis, with a range of about 30 to 161 days. Post-vaccine blood samples were obtained a median of approximately 70 days after the second vaccine dose, with a range of about 14 to 250 days. For stimulating the cultures, overlapping spike peptide pools were used, derived from SARS-CoV-2 as well as from the common cold coronaviruses HCoV-NL63, HCoV-OC43 and HCoV-229E. Each participant got two doses of either the Pfizer-BioNTech BNT162b2 vaccine (n=8) or the Moderna mRNA-1273 vaccine (n=2). Six males and four females were included in the convalescent cohort, with two Hispanic individuals, seven Caucasians, two Asians and one multiracial person represented. In around nine COVID-19 convalescent patients and a handful of infection-naive healthy vaccine recipients, the spike-specific CD4+ TCR repertoire before mRNA vaccination was compared with the repertoire after mRNA vaccination. In control cultures, a CEFX viral epitope pool was used as positive control, an HIV-1 Nef peptide pool was used as negative control, or no peptide was added.

Details on this clonotype: Which antigen it targets is not known. The input lacks base qualities; no much larger clone sits a single base away.

The sample's treatment or condition label, in plain terms: roughly ten-day PBMC culture with coronavirus spike peptide pools or control peptides (ViraFEST assay). To expand antigen-specific T cells with peptide pools and then pick out the expanded clonotypes through TCR sequencing, the study relied on the ViraFEST assay. The convalescent patients' positive SARS-CoV-2 PCR tests fell between March and December 2020, which was before the Alpha, Beta and Delta variants emerged in the United States. PBMCs were cultured at around 2.2 million per well in IMDM supplemented with approximately 5.4% human AB serum and 8.5 to 10 IU/ml IL-2, with approximately 9.2 ug/ml peptide pools added. On days 3 and 7, half of the culture medium was replaced with fresh IL-2-containing medium. Once the cells had been in culture for approximately 10 days, the EasySep CD4+ T cell isolation kit was used to isolate CD4+ T cells by negative selection. PBMCs were separated from whole blood using Ficoll-Paque Plus gradient centrifugation and then either used fresh or cryopreserved at -140C. Each culture condition was generally run in triplicate wells.

The research as a whole found: In convalescent patients, a median around 84% of post-vaccine SARS-CoV-2-reactive clones were detected only after vaccination, and vaccine-specific priming was suggested by this finding. The number of convalescent patients in the study was relatively small, and the study did not examine early timepoints following natural infection. Of the vaccine-specific clones in convalescent patients, 304 of 307, or nearly all, reacted only to SARS-CoV-2 spike and did not cross-react with common cold coronaviruses. An increase in the median number of SARS-CoV-2-reactive clonotypes from around 20 after infection to 38 after vaccination was observed, but the change was not found to be significant.

Library preparation used PCR. At the Johns Hopkins FTIC core, DNA from the cultured CD4+ T cells underwent TCR sequencing with the Oncomine TCR Beta short-read assay. The QIAamp micro DNA kit was used to extract genomic DNA from the cultured CD4+ T cells. Oncomine TCR Beta libraries from cultured CD4+ T cells were pooled using unique dual indexes and sequenced on an Illumina iSeq 100. The study's own analysis went as follows. Non-productive sequences were removed, and CDR3s not starting with C, not ending with F or W, or shorter than 7 amino acids were discarded. The MANAFEST web application identified antigen-specific clonotypes by comparing peptide-stimulated wells against reference wells and other culture wells. To be called positive, a clone needed an FDR below 0.05, an odds ratio above 5, and a productive frequency above 0.1% in at least two of three replicate wells. Clonotypes that were significantly expanded in both SARS-CoV-2 spike wells and at least one common cold coronavirus spike condition were defined as cross-reactive. Using R version 3.6.1, CDR3 homology was evaluated through Levenshtein distances (stringdist) along with unrooted phylogenetic trees (ape). TCRdb reran the public reads through fastp at Q25 and MiXCR, keeping productive beta chains. Records with the same CDR3 protein are collapsed into one entry carrying the most frequent genes and DNA. These V and J calls rely on TCRdb rather than the paper's analysis. The sample includes thousands of distinct CDR3 sequences, with approximately 67% observed a single time. In total, the top ten clones hold around 8.8% of the sample.

This receptor was taken from a human donor who had recovered from COVID-19. The specimen comprised CD4+ T cells from blood, cultured in vitro, sampled before SARS-CoV-2 vaccination.

The DNA sequence is given as TGCAGTGCTCCTGGGACTAGCGGGAGGTGGGGCACCGGGGAGCTGTTTTTT. Its coded protein is CSAPGTSGRWGTGELFF. The chain uses TRBV20-1 and TRBJ2-2; the junction holds 15 bases that match TRBD2. V loses 5 bases at its end and J loses 4 bases; junction bases beyond the gene matches: 8. The CDR3 measures 17 amino acids from cysteine to phenylalanine. Only the CDR3 region is kept as DNA, spanning 51 bases read in frame from base 1. CDR1 is given as DFQATT and CDR2 as SNEGSKA, both from the germline V gene (reference sequence).